Below are 30 T cell receptor beta chains sequenced from a single sample in a study of T cell responses to AZD1222 COVID-19 vaccine. Only in-frame clones appear in the TCRdb table, and some are missing; sequencing was by immunoSEQ multiplex PCR. Found here are fewer than 85,000 clones, about 88% of them singletons; the top ten hold about 5%. Specimen: peripheral blood, collected 28 days after the second dose of the MenACWY control vaccine. These receptors were collected from an adult who received the MenACWY meningococcal vaccine as a control.

The table lists this clone with a count of one. The rearrangement joins TRBV5-6 to TRBJ2-2; possible D gene TRBD2, 6 bases. CDR1 and CDR2 (germline): SGHDT, YYEEEE. The CDR3 runs to 15 residues. V was clipped by 4 bases and J by 6 bases, with 16 bases between them. The CDR3 loop reads CASSHGTPNAGELFF. The CDR3 DNA is TGTGCCAGCAGCCACGGGACTCCCAATGCCGGGGAGCTGTTTTTT.

As for this clone: In the same sample, other DNA sequences code for this CDR3. This chain connects TRBV3-1 (or the pseudogene TRBV3-2) to TRBJ1-5; D gene uncertain. CDR1 and CDR2 from the germline V gene are LGHDT and YNNKEL (reference sequence). The CDR3 extends over 14 amino acids. Trimming removed 4 bases from V and 2 bases from J, with 9 bases in between. The CDR3 region has the DNA TGTGCCAGCAGCCCGCGTGGAGGCAATCAGCCCCAGCATTTT. Protein sequence: CASSPRGGNQPQHF.

The chain couples TRBV5-1 to TRBJ2-5, with 12 positions matching TRBD2. Germline trimming cut 4 bases from V and 2 bases from J; bases unmatched to any gene: 3. Germline loops: CDR1 SGHRS, CDR2 YFSETQ. This CDR3 spans 15 amino acids. Written as DNA, the CDR3 is TGCGCCAGCAGCCTAGCGGGGGGGCCGCAAGAGACCCAGTACTTC. Its translation is CASSLAGGPQETQYF.

This chain joins TRBV2 and TRBJ1-1, with 8 bases aligning to TRBD1. The CDR3 is made up of 14 amino acids. The junction had 2 bases not matched to a gene; V was cut back by 3 bases and J by 2 bases. Per the germline V gene, CDR1 is SNHLY and CDR2 is FYNNEI. The chain's CDR3 is CASSDQGANTEAFF. DNA of the CDR3: TGTGCCAGCAGTGACCAGGGGGCTAACACTGAAGCTTTCTTT.

The CDR3 sequence is CASSPGYNEQFF. The CDR3 DNA is TGTGCCAGCAGCCCGGGGTACAATGAGCAGTTCTTC. The chain carries TRBV27 and TRBJ2-1, with D tentatively TRBD2 (5 bases). The V gene's germline CDR1 is MNHEY and CDR2 SMNVEV (reference sequence). Trimming took 6 bases from V and 4 from J, leaving 7 bases between them. CDR3 length: 12 residues.

The J gene is TRBJ2-7, the V gene TRBV28; 11 bases match TRBD1. The CDR3 has 15 residues. CDR1 is MDHEN, CDR2 SYDVKM, per germline. J lost 4 bases, V lost 4 bases, and 6 bases had no gene match. The CDR3 sequence is CASSSRDRGSYEQYF. The CDR3 coding sequence is TGTGCCAGCAGTTCCCGGGACAGGGGGTCTTACGAGCAGTACTTC.

The rearrangement joins TRBV7-2 to TRBJ2-6, with D unclear. Trimming took off 1 base at V and 0 bases at J, with 4 bases between the two ends. Germline V gives CDR1 SGHTA, CDR2 FQGNSA. This CDR3 region has 15 residues. The CDR3 DNA follows: TGTGCCAGCAGCTTAGACAACTCTGGGGCCAACGTCCTGACTTTC. Protein product: CASSLDNSGANVLTF.

The chain recombines TRBV6-5 with TRBJ2-3; D is undetermined. The germline gives CDR1 MNHEY, CDR2 SVGAGI. This CDR3 comprises 12 residues. The ends were cut back, 6 bases at V and 3 bases at J, with 7 bases in the middle. In DNA, the CDR3 is TGTGCCAGCAGAGCCGAGACAGATACGCAGTATTTT. Its translation: CASRAETDTQYF.

Turning to this clone: At one end, the junction sequence differs from germline, possibly due to a read error. The chain joins TRBV7-2 to TRBJ2-3, with D uncertain. The CDR3 consists of 14 residues. Germline V gene data show CDR1 as SGHTA and CDR2 as FQGNSA. As DNA, the CDR3 is TGTGCCTGCAGCTTAGTGGCAGCTTACGATACGCAGTATTTT. Its protein is CACSLVAAYDTQYF.

In this sample, this clone turned up a few times. This sequence joins TRBV6-2 or TRBV6-3 and TRBJ2-7; the D is unclear. This CDR3 spans 16 amino acids. Germline V CDR1 and CDR2: MNHEY, SVGEGT. Trimming took off 2 bases at V and 9 bases at J, with 23 bases between the two ends. CDR3 residues: CASSYPTRQQLRGQYF. CDR3 bases: TGTGCCAGCAGTTACCCTACTCGCCAGCAACTACGAGGGCAGTACTTC.

This clone was observed once. The chain joins TRBV6-5 to TRBJ2-6; D is perhaps TRBD1 or TRBD2 (5 bases each). Germline loops: CDR1 MNHEY, CDR2 SVGAGI. Trimming left V 2 bases short and J 9 bases short, with 11 bases between. This CDR3 is built from 14 residues. The CDR3 DNA sequence: TGTGCCAGCAGTTACCTGGGACGGAGCAACGTCCTGACTTTC. Protein product: CASSYLGRSNVLTF.

The chain has TRBV4-1 and TRBJ1-5; 9 positions match TRBD1. This CDR3 is built from 19 residues. Losses at the gene ends were 2 bases for V and 7 bases for J; bases not matched to a gene: 18. Germline V gene lookup returns CDR1 MGHRA and CDR2 YSYEKL. This chain's CDR3 is CASSQSILGWGQGRQPQHF. The DNA of the CDR3 is TGCGCCAGCAGCCAATCAATATTGGGCTGGGGACAGGGACGGCAGCCCCAGCATTTT.

The gene calls are TRBV18 and TRBJ2-4, with 7 bases identical to TRBD2. Germline-derived CDR1 and CDR2 are KGHSH and LQKENI. The length of the CDR3 is 15 residues. V lost 1 base, J lost 5 bases, and 5 bases stayed unmatched. CDR3 residues: CASSPRAGVENIQYF. The CDR3 nucleotides are TGTGCCAGCTCACCACGTGCGGGAGTGGAAAACATTCAGTACTTC.

The CDR3 DNA reads as TGTGCCTGGAGTCACGTTAACACTGAAGCTTTCTTT. It specifies CAWSHVNTEAFF. The V call is TRBV30, the J call TRBJ1-1; D is uncertain. Germline values: CDR1 GTSNPN, CDR2 SVGIG (reference sequence). V was trimmed by 2 bases and J by 2 bases, leaving 6 bases between them. The CDR3 runs 12 residues.

The chain has TRBV10-1 and TRBJ2-3, with D possibly matching TRBD2 (6 bases). This CDR3 has 14 amino acids. V lost 2 bases to trimming and J lost 3 bases, with 9 bases between them. In germline, CDR1 is WNHNN, CDR2 SYGVQD (reference sequence). The CDR3 spells CASSERESTDTQYF. The CDR3 DNA reads as TGCGCCAGCAGTGAGCGGGAGAGTACAGATACGCAGTATTTT.

The chain combines TRBV7-9 with TRBJ1-1, with TRBD1 as a possible D gene (6 bases). The germline CDR1 and CDR2 sequences are SEHNR and FQNEAQ (reference sequence). The CDR3 has 12 amino acids. V lost 6 bases to trimming and J lost 7 bases, with 12 bases between them. DNA for the CDR3: TGTGCCAGCAGTCCTACAGGGAGTGAAGCTTTCTTT. It specifies CASSPTGSEAFF.

V usage is TRBV7-5 and J usage is TRBJ1-1. TRBV7-5 is a documented pseudogene. The CDR3 spans 15 residues. The CDR3 region has the DNA TGTGCCAGAAGCTTAGGCAGGAAGAGAGGCACTGAAGCTTTCTTT. Protein sequence: CARSLGRKRGTEAFF.

The genes are TRBV9 and TRBJ2-7, with D possibly matching TRBD1 (5 bases). The V and J ends lost 3 bases and 1 base respectively, with 8 bases between them. Germline CDR1 SGDLS, CDR2 YYNGEE. The CDR3 contains 13 residues. CDR3 amino acids: CASSAAGSYEQYF. The CDR3 DNA follows: TGTGCCAGCAGCGCCGCAGGGTCCTACGAGCAGTACTTC.

The rearrangement links TRBV9 to TRBJ2-7, with a weak D call TRBD2 (5 bases). The CDR3 runs to 12 residues. Germline V CDR1 and CDR2: SGDLS, YYNGEE. V dropped 4 bases and J dropped 3 bases, with 8 bases sitting between them. The CDR3 protein is CASSRGGYEQYF. CDR3 in DNA: TGTGCCAGCAGCAGAGGAGGCTACGAGCAGTACTTC.

The rearrangement joins TRBV24-1 to TRBJ2-7, with D perhaps TRBD2 (6 bases). Trimming took 7 bases from V and 5 from J, leaving 17 bases between them. The CDR3 runs 14 residues. Germline values: CDR1 KGHDR, CDR2 SFDVKD. The CDR3 sequence is CATSSTEGADEQYF. The CDR3 coding sequence is TGTGCCACCAGCTCAACGGAGGGCGCGGACGAGCAGTACTTC.

The chain joins TRBV30 to TRBJ2-3, with D tentatively TRBD2 (6 bases). In germline, CDR1 is GTSNPN, CDR2 SVGIG (reference sequence). V lost 3 bases and J 5 bases, leaving 15 bases between the germline ends. CDR3 length: 14 amino acids. The DNA for the CDR3 is TGTGCCTGGAGCGTGGGCGGGACGGGAGATACGCAGTATTTT. Its protein is CAWSVGGTGDTQYF.

The V and J genes are TRBV28 and TRBJ1-2; unclear D gene. V lost 6 bases and J 6 bases, leaving 17 bases between the germline ends. This CDR3 is built from 14 residues. Germline CDR1 MDHEN, CDR2 SYDVKM. The CDR3 spells CASSRREAWDGYTF. In nucleotides, the CDR3 is TGTGCCAGCAGCCGCAGAGAAGCGTGGGATGGCTACACCTTC.

The CDR3 coding sequence is TGTGCCAGCAGCGTTGGACAGGGGCACCTCGCCCAGTACTTC. This encodes CASSVGQGHLAQYF. This chain connects TRBV9 to TRBJ2-5; 9 nucleotides line up with TRBD1. This CDR3 is built from 14 residues. J lost 9 bases, V lost 2 bases, and 8 bases had no gene match. Germline CDR1 SGDLS, CDR2 YYNGEE.

V usage is TRBV7-7 and J usage is TRBJ2-3, with TRBD2 identical over 13 bases. J gave up 6 bases and V 5 bases, and 8 bases lay outside the gene matches. Germline CDR1 and CDR2: SSHAT and FNYEAQ (reference sequence). The CDR3 sequence is 16 residues long. The CDR3 spells CASSPGLAGVLDTQYF. In nucleotides, the CDR3 is TGTGCCAGCAGCCCCGGACTAGCGGGGGTTCTGGATACGCAGTATTTT.

The chain joins TRBV30 to TRBJ1-1; D is unclear. Germline V lookup: CDR1 GTSNPN, CDR2 SVGIG (reference sequence). The CDR3 sequence is 11 residues long. The V end was cut by 0 bases, the J end by 8 bases, with 7 bases between. As DNA, the CDR3 is TGTGCCTGGAGTGTGTTGCAAGAAGCTTTCTTT. Translating gives CAWSVLQEAFF.

The chain employs TRBV19 and TRBJ2-7, with D tentatively TRBD2 (6 bases). Between the trimmed V and J ends, which lost 1 base and 2 bases, there was a span of 15 bases. In germline, CDR1 is LNHDA, CDR2 SQIVND (reference sequence). This CDR3 has 16 residues. The CDR3 spells CASSIARTGGAYEQYF. For the CDR3, the DNA is TGTGCCAGTAGTATAGCCCGCACCGGAGGGGCCTACGAGCAGTACTTC.

The chain recombines TRBV28 with TRBJ1-5; D not certain. There are 14 residues in the CDR3. V dropped 6 bases and J dropped 3 bases, with 12 bases sitting between them. The germline gives CDR1 MDHEN, CDR2 SYDVKM. As DNA, the CDR3 is TGTGCCAGCAGACTTCGGCAGTTCAATCAGCCCCAGCATTTT. Its translation: CASRLRQFNQPQHF.

The chain links TRBV5-1 to TRBJ2-7; D is perhaps TRBD1 or TRBD2 (5 bases each). Germline V gene sequence: CDR1 SGHRS, CDR2 YFSETQ. V was pared by 4 bases and J by 3 bases, with 20 bases between. The CDR3 is 16 residues long. For the CDR3, the DNA is TGCGCCAGCAGCGCGGCGCAGGGTGGGACGGACTACGAGCAGTACTTC. It is translated as CASSAAQGGTDYEQYF. Full variable domain (remainder filled in from reference TRBV5-1 and TRBJ2-7): KAGVTQTPRYLIKTRGQQVTLSCSPISGHRSVSWYQQTPGQGLQFLFEYFSETQRNKGNFPGRFSGRQFSNSRSEMNVSTLELGDSALYLCASSAAQGGTDYEQYFGPGTRLTVT.

The gene calls are TRBV5-6 and TRBJ1-2; D ambiguous. Germline CDR1 and CDR2: SGHDT and YYEEEE. This CDR3 contains 14 residues. The V end was cut by 2 bases, the J end by 0 bases, with 8 bases between. The chain's CDR3 is CASSFSVSNYGYTF. In nucleotides, the CDR3 is TGTGCCAGCAGCTTTTCGGTTTCTAACTATGGCTACACCTTC. Looking up the rest from reference TRBV5-6 and TRBJ1-2 gives the full variable domain: DAGVTQSPTHLIKTRGQQVTLRCSPKSGHDTVSWYQQALGQGPQFIFQYYEEEERQRGNFPDRFSGHQFPNYSSELNVNALLLGDSALYLCASSFSVSNYGYTFGSGTRLTVV.

In its sample, this clone was seen once. V and J are TRBV19 and TRBJ2-7; 11 bases are a match to TRBD2. Germline assignment: CDR1 LNHDA and CDR2 SQIVND (reference sequence). V lost 5 bases and J lost 6; bases outside the gene matches: 12. The CDR3 loop spans 16 amino acids. The CDR3 nucleotides read TGTGCCAGTAGTCAAACTAGCGGGAGAGATCGGGGCGAGCAGTACTTC. Translation: CASSQTSGRDRGEQYF.